This T cell receptor beta chain was obtained from a study of Ad26.COV2.S vaccination and SARS-CoV-2 variants. Study as a whole: Administration of Ad26.COV2.S was intramuscular, either once or twice 56 days apart. Points from the study as a whole: Reports say spike-specific CD8+ and CD4+ T cell responses covered substantial breadth after vaccination. Breadth measured for non-spike TCRs was similar across vaccine and placebo recipients. Quantification of TCR breadth and depth may have yielded underestimates of total T cell responses.

The CDR3 consists of 15 residues. From germline, CDR1 is SNHLY and CDR2 FYNNEI. Trimming removed 5 bases from V and 5 bases from J; junction bases left unmatched: 9. TCRdb's table, derived via immunoSEQ multiplex PCR, lists solely in-frame clones and lacks some. This repertoire shows roughly 380,000 clones, about 85% found once; its top ten account for 3.3%. As to treatment: some 20 received Ad26.COV2.S at low or high dose, single or two shots; about five received placebo; per-sample allocation not given. Samples analyzed were those drawn on day 63 after the first vaccine or placebo injection. Concerning this clone itself: Its antigen remains unidentified.

The rearrangement joins TRBV2 to TRBJ2-7; the match to TRBD2 covers 10 bases. This TCR was sampled from a person aged 18-60 years who received the Ad26.COV2.S COVID-19 vaccine or a placebo. Here the sequenced sample was peripheral blood, taken in a trial of Ad26.COV2.S vaccine versus placebo. CDR3 protein: CASSPFPGLANEQYF. The CDR3 DNA reads TGTGCCAGCAGTCCTTTTCCGGGACTAGCGAACGAGCAGTACTTC.